The source of this TCR beta chain is a study of T cells in Graves' hyperthyroidism and ophthalmopathy. Study-wide context: Peripheral blood sampling occurred at initial diagnosis, before any treatment.

For this clonotype: Its antigen is undetermined.

Amplified regions were TCR beta CDR3 sequences from RNA transcripts. Initially, a first-round RT-PCR of the TCR CDR3 employed the HTBI primer set. Using its own MiXCR run on the multiplex PCR reads, TCRdb lists one record per CDR3 protein. The table has over 300,000 distinct CDR3 sequences, 14% seen once. No progression to ophthalmopathy during 18 months of follow-up defined stable disease. The PBMCs were sourced from fresh peripheral blood (about 10 ml). V gave up 6 bases and J gave up 6 bases; unmatched junction bases: 2. The CDR3 extends over 12 amino acids. In germline, CDR1 is MDHEN, CDR2 SYDVKM. Study-wide results and limits: For ophthalmopathy, model prediction preceded onset by a median about six months.

This TCR came from a woman aged 55-70 years with Graves' hyperthyroidism. The sequencing input was blood. The genes are TRBV28 and TRBJ1-5, with TRBD1 matching over 7 bases. The CDR3 here is CASRTGSQPQHF. The CDR3 region has the DNA TGTGCCAGCAGGACAGGGAGTCAGCCCCAGCATTTT.